The sequence of this T cell receptor beta chain was determined in a study of blood T cells in healthy people across ages. CDR1 and CDR2 (germline): LNHDA, SQIVND (reference sequence). Trimming took 3 bases from V and 0 from J, leaving 7 bases between them. The CDR3 runs to 14 residues. A J-beta primer mix and a sample-barcoded 5' primer were used in a second PCR of about 6 to 12 cycles. Template switching added a 12-random-nucleotide identifier to every cDNA molecule. Each CDR3 protein gets one entry after TCRdb re-called the 5' RACE reads with MiXCR. In the table there are hundreds of thousands of distinct CDR3 sequences, roughly 21% of which are singletons. A word on this clonotype: Its antigen is as yet unknown.

Study-wide results and limits: Researchers said unsorted PBMCs prevented a conclusive naive versus antigen-experienced comparison. It was found that TCR beta diversity correlated strongly with the percentage of naive T cells. The fall in TCR beta diversity per million T cells was roughly linear with age.

Material for sequencing was blood. The receptor comes from a man between 65 and 85 years old in good health. The chain combines TRBV19 with TRBJ2-3; D may be TRBD2 (5 bases). The CDR3 here is CASSIRTSTDTQYF. The CDR3 nucleotides are TGTGCCAGTAGTATCCGGACTAGCACAGATACGCAGTATTTT.